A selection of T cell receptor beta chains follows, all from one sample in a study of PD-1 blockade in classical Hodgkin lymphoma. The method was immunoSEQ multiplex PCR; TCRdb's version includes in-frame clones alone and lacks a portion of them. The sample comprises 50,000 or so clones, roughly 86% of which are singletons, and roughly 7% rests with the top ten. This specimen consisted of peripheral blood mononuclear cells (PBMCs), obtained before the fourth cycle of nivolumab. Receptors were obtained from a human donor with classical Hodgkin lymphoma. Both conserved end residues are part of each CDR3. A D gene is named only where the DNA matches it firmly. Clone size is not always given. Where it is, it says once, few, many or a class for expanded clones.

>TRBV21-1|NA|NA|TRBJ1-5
CASSYRRAGFSNQPQHF
TGTGCCAGCAGCTACCGTAGGGCGGGATTTAGCAATCAGCCCCAGCATTTT
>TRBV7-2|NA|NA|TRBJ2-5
CASSLGQTKETQYF
TGTGCCAGCAGCTTAGGACAGACAAAAGAGACCCAGTACTTC
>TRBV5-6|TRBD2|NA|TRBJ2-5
CASSLAPSGVETQYF
TGTGCCAGCAGCTTGGCCCCCAGCGGGGTGGAGACCCAGTACTTC
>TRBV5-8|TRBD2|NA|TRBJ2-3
CASRRETKPGDTQYF
TGTGCCAGCAGGCGGGAGACCAAACCAGGGGATACGCAGTATTTT
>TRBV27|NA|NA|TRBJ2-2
CASRLGDTGELFF
TGTGCCAGCAGGCTAGGAGACACCGGGGAGCTGTTTTTT
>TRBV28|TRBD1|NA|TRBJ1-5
CASSLDRANQPQHF
TGTGCCAGCAGTTTGGACAGGGCGAATCAGCCCCAGCATTTT
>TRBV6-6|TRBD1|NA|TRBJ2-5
CASRIDRGYETQYF
TGTGCCAGCAGAATAGACAGGGGATACGAGACCCAGTACTTC
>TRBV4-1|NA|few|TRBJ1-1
CASSQAGETGWVGTEAFF
TGCGCCAGCAGCCAAGCGGGTGAAACAGGATGGGTGGGCACTGAAGCTTTCTTT
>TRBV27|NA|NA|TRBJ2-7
CASPARGPYEQYF
TGTGCCAGCCCCGCGCGGGGACCATACGAGCAGTACTTC
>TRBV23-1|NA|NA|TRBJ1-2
CASRLMYGYTF
TGCGCCAGCAGACTGATGTATGGCTACACCTTC
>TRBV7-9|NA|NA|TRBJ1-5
CASSQGRQPQHF
TGTGCCAGCAGCCAGGGGAGGCAGCCCCAGCATTTT
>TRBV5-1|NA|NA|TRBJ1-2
CASSSGVDYGYTF
TGCGCCAGCAGCTCGGGGGTAGACTATGGCTACACCTTC
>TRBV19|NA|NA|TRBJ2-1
CASSMYRASSSYNEQFF
TGTGCCAGTAGTATGTATCGAGCTTCAAGCTCCTACAATGAGCAGTTCTTC
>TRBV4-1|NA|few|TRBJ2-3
CASSLYRALTDTQYF
TGCGCCAGCAGCCTCTACCGGGCCCTAACAGATACGCAGTATTTT
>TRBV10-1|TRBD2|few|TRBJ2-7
CASSSGLAVIYEQYF
TGCGCCAGCAGTTCGGGACTAGCGGTTATCTACGAGCAGTACTTC
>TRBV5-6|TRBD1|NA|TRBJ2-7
CASSSARTGKVEQYF
TGTGCCAGCAGCTCAGCCCGGACAGGGAAGGTCGAGCAGTACTTC
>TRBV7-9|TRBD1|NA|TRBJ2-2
CASSLGTGFTGELFF
TGTGCCAGCAGCCTCGGGACAGGGTTCACCGGGGAGCTGTTTTTT
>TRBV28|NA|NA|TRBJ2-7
CATRTVYEQYF
TGTGCCACCCGGACAGTATACGAGCAGTACTTC
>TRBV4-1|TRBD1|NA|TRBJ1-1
CASSLEDRGDTEAFF
TGCGCCAGCAGCCTAGAGGACAGGGGGGACACTGAAGCTTTCTTT
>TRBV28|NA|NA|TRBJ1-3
CASSLLHAASGNTIYF
TGTGCCAGCAGTTTATTGCACGCGGCCTCTGGAAACACCATATATTTT
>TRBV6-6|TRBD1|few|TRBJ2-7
CASSYSRTGGEQYF
TGTGCCAGCAGTTACTCCAGGACAGGGGGCGAGCAGTACTTC
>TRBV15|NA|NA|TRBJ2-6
CATFDARPSGANVLTF
TGTGCCACCTTCGATGCACGGCCCTCTGGGGCCAACGTCCTGACTTTC
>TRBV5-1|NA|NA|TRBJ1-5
CASSLEPGGNQPQHF
TGCGCCAGCAGCTTGGAACCGGGTGGCAATCAGCCCCAGCATTTT
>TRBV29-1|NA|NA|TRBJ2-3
CSVEVDSTDTQYF
TGCAGCGTTGAAGTCGACAGCACAGATACGCAGTATTTT
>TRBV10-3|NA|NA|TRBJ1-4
CAISDPGTNEKLFF
TGTGCCATCAGTGACCCCGGGACTAATGAAAAACTGTTTTTT
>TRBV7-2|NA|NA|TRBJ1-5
CASSSPQGQPQHF
TGTGCCAGCAGCTCCCCCCAGGGCCAGCCCCAGCATTTT
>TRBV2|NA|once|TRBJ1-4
CASWRATNEKLFF
TGTGCCAGCTGGCGGGCAACTAATGAAAAACTGTTTTTT
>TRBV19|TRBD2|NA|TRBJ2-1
CASSPRLAGRYNEQFF
TGTGCCAGTAGTCCACGACTAGCGGGGCGCTACAATGAGCAGTTCTTC
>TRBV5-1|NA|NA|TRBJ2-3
CASSLGASLFTDTQYF
TGCGCCAGCAGCTTGGGGGCTAGCCTCTTCACAGATACGCAGTATTTT
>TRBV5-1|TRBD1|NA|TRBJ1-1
CASSSGQPNTEAFF
TGCGCCAGCAGCTCGGGACAGCCGAACACTGAAGCTTTCTTT
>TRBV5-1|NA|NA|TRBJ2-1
CASTGVSYNEQFF
TGCGCCAGCACAGGGGTGAGCTACAATGAGCAGTTCTTC
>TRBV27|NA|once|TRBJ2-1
CASSSSGSSYNEQFF
TGTGCCAGCAGTTCGTCGGGGAGCTCCTACAATGAGCAGTTCTTC
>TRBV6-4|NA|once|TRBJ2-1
CASRRASSYNEQFF
TGTGCCAGCCGTCGGGCGAGCTCCTACAATGAGCAGTTCTTC
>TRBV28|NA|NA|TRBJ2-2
CASRWGNTGELFF
TGTGCCAGTAGGTGGGGAAACACCGGGGAGCTGTTTTTT
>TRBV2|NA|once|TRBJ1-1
CASSELSVINTEAFF
TGTGCCAGCAGTGAACTATCGGTGATAAACACTGAAGCTTTCTTT
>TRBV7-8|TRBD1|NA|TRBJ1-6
CASSLGAGGSRSPLHF
TGTGCCAGCAGCTTAGGGGCAGGGGGTTCACGTTCACCCCTCCACTTT
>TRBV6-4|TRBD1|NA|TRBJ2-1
CASSYHRDSTSYNEQFF
TGTGCCAGCAGCTACCACCGGGACAGTACCTCCTACAATGAGCAGTTCTTC
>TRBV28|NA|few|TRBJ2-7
CASSLAPRAEQYF
TGTGCCAGCAGTTTGGCCCCCCGTGCGGAGCAGTACTTC
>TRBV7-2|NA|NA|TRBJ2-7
CASSLDLYEQYF
TGTGCCAGCAGCTTAGATCTGTACGAGCAGTACTTC
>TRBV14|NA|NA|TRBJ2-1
CASSQEGALREFF
TGTGCCAGCAGCCAAGAAGGGGCACTCCGCGAGTTCTTC
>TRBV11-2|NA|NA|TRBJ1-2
CASSFRRGYGYTF
TGTGCCAGCAGCTTCCGGCGGGGCTATGGCTACACCTTC
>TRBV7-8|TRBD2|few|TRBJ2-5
CASSLRGPGQAGEETQYF
TGTGCCAGCAGCTTACGGGGCCCCGGCCAAGCGGGGGAAGAGACCCAGTACTTC
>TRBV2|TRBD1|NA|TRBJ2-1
CASKQQGSSYNEQFF
TGTGCCAGCAAACAACAGGGGAGCTCCTACAATGAGCAGTTCTTC
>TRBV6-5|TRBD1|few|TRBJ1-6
CASSSDRQGNSPLHF
TGTGCCAGCAGTTCGGATAGACAGGGTAATTCACCCCTCCACTTT
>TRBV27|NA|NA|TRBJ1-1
CASSLSQTVVQGVMNTETFF
TGTGCCAGCAGTTTATCTCAGACGGTGGTACAGGGAGTCATGAACACTGAAACTTTCTTT
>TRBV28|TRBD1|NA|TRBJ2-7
CASSEGQGATEQYF
TGTGCCAGCAGTGAGGGACAGGGGGCGACCGAGCAGTACTTC
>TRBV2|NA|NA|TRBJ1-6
CASSGYNSPLHF
TGTGCCAGCAGCGGGTATAATTCACCCCTCCACTTT
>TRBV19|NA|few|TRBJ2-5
CASSRAGETQYF
TGTGCCAGTAGTAGGGCAGGGGAGACCCAGTACTTC
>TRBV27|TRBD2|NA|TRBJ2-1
CASSRTSGSPLEQFF
TGTGCCAGCAGCCGGACTAGCGGGAGCCCTTTGGAGCAGTTCTTC
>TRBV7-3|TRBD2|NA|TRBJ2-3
CASSLLAGGWNTQYF
TGTGCCAGCAGCTTACTAGCGGGGGGTTGGAATACGCAGTATTTT
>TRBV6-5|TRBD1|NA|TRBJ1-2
CASSPTGQGIYGYTF
TGTGCCAGCAGCCCAACGGGACAGGGAATCTATGGCTACACCTTC